This T cell receptor beta chain was found in a study of T cell responses to AZD1222 COVID-19 vaccine. Findings and caveats of the study: Repertoires in all cases were sampled only once the peak T cell response had passed.

Per germline, CDR1 MDHEN and CDR2 SYDVKM. The CDR3 is 17 residues long. Trimming removed 2 bases from V and 2 bases from J; junction bases left unmatched: 10. About this clone: The antigen remains unidentified.

The method was immunoSEQ multiplex PCR; TCRdb's version includes in-frame clones alone and lacks a portion of them. The sample consists of some 130,000 clones, roughly 93% of them appearing once. The sequence was obtained from an adult who received the AZD1222 COVID-19 vaccine. The chain links TRBV28 to TRBJ2-3; 7 bases are a match to TRBD2. The specimen was peripheral blood, collected 28 days after the second AZD1222 dose. CDR3 region: CASSLRTSSGFTDTQYF. In DNA, the CDR3 is TGTGCCAGCAGTTTACGGACCTCTAGCGGATTCACAGATACGCAGTATTTT.